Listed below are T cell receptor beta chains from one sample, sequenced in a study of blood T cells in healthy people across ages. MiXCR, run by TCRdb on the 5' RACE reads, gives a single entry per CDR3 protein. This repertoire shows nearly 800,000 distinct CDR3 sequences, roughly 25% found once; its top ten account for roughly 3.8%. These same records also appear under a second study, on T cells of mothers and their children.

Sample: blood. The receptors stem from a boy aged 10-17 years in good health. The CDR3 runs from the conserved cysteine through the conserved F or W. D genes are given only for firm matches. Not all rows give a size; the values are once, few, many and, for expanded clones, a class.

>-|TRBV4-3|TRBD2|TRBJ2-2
CASSQDRLAGGTGELFF
TGCGCCAGCAGCCAAGATCGTTTAGCGGGAGGGACCGGGGAGCTGTTTTTT
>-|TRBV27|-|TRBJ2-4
CASSSTTPVFKNIQYF
TGTGCCAGCAGTTCCACAACACCGGTGTTCAAAAACATTCAGTACTTC
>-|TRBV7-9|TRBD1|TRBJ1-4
CASSRQGAEEKLFF
TGTGCCAGCAGCCGACAGGGGGCAGAAGAAAAACTGTTTTTT
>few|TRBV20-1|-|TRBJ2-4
CSASQPSGGIQYF
TGCAGTGCCAGCCAACCCTCCGGGGGCATTCAGTACTTC
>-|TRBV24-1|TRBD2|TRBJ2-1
CATSDLFSGGGYEQFF
TGTGCCACCAGTGATTTGTTTAGCGGGGGTGGGTATGAGCAGTTCTTC
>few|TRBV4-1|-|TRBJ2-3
CASSQDAGTQYF
TGCGCCAGCAGCCAAGATGCGGGTACGCAGTATTTT
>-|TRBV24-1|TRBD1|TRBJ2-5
CATSDATGVQGTQYF
TGTGCCACCAGTGATGCAACAGGGGTACAGGGGACCCAGTACTTC
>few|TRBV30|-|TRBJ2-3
CAWSVLPNPTDTQYF
TGTGCCTGGAGTGTACTTCCAAATCCCACAGATACGCAGTATTTT
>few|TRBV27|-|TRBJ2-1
CASSSGGQEQFF
TGTGCCAGCAGCTCCGGGGGCCAAGAGCAGTTCTTC
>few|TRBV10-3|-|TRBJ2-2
CASDSGSGYTGELFF
TGTGCCAGCGACTCGGGTAGCGGATACACCGGGGAGCTGTTTTTT
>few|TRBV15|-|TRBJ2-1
CATSRGGSGWSNEQFF
TGTGCCACCAGCAGAGGTGGAAGCGGGTGGTCCAATGAGCAGTTCTTC
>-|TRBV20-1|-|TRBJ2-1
CSARTYNEQFF
TGCAGTGCTAGGACCTACAATGAGCAGTTCTTC
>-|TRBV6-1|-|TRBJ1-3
CASSERGSGNTIYF
TGTGCCAGCAGTGAAAGGGGGTCTGGAAACACCATATATTTT
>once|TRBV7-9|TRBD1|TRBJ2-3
CASSPTGGRADTQYF
TGTGCCAGCAGCCCTACAGGGGGACGGGCGGATACGCAGTATTTT
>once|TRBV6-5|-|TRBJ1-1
CASSNPGLEAFF
TGTGCCAGCAGTAATCCGGGACTAGAAGCTTTCTTT
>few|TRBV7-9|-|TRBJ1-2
CASSLVALTETNYGYTF
TGTGCCAGCAGCTTAGTGGCCCTGACAGAAACTAACTATGGCTACACCTTC
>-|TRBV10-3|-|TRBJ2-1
CAIKTDYNEQFF
TGTGCCATCAAGACAGATTACAATGAGCAGTTCTTC
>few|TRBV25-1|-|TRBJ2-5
CASAPSGLGVLETQYF
TGTGCCAGCGCCCCCAGCGGGTTAGGCGTTTTGGAGACCCAGTACTTC
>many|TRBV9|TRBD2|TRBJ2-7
CASSVGASGYEQYF
TGTGCCAGCAGCGTAGGGGCTAGCGGCTACGAGCAGTACTTC
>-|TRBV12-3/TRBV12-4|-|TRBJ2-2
CASRTRLGATGELFF
TGTGCCAGCAGAACCCGACTAGGTGCCACCGGGGAGCTGTTTTTT
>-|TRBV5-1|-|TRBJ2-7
CASKGTGRTYEQYF
TGCGCCAGCAAGGGAACAGGGCGCACCTACGAGCAGTACTTC
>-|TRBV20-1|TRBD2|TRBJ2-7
CSARQSGTKEQYF
TGCAGTGCTAGACAAAGCGGGACGAAGGAGCAGTACTTC
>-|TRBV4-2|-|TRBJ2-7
CASSQVLGTYEQYF
TGTGCCAGCAGCCAAGTTCTGGGGACCTACGAGCAGTACTTC
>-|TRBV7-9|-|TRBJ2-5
CASSLARQSQETQYF
TGTGCCAGCAGCTTAGCGCGACAGTCCCAAGAGACCCAGTACTTC
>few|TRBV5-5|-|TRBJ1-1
CASSPLYGGASNEAFF
TGTGCCAGCAGCCCGCTCTATGGGGGCGCGTCAAATGAAGCTTTCTTT
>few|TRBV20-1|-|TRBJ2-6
CSARDFRARGTGANVLTF
TGCAGTGCTAGAGATTTCCGGGCCAGGGGCACTGGGGCCAACGTCCTGACTTTC
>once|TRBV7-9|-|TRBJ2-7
CASSFRPVDEQYF
TGTGCCAGCAGCTTCAGGCCGGTGGACGAGCAGTACTTC
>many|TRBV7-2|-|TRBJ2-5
CASSPLGGPQETQYF
TGTGCCAGCAGCCCGCTTGGGGGGCCCCAAGAGACCCAGTACTTC
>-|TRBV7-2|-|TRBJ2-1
CASSPTWGHEQFF
TGTGCCAGCAGCCCAACGTGGGGCCATGAGCAGTTCTTC
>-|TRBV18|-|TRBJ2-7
CASSPPQGPYEQYF
TGTGCCAGCTCACCACCACAGGGCCCCTACGAGCAGTACTTC
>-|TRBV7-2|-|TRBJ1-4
CASSEPSGWGNEKLFF
TGTGCCAGCAGCGAACCATCAGGGTGGGGTAATGAAAAACTGTTTTTT
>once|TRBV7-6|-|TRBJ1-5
CASSLVFDQPQHF
TGTGCCAGCAGCTTAGTTTTCGATCAGCCCCAGCATTTT
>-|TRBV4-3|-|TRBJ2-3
CASSEDWQGADTQYF
TGCGCCAGCAGCGAAGACTGGCAGGGAGCAGATACGCAGTATTTT
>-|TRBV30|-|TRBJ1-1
CAWSLGNTEAFF
TGTGCCTGGAGTTTGGGAAACACTGAAGCTTTCTTT
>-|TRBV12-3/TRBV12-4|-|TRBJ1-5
CASSSLGDVGNQPQHF
TGTGCCAGCAGTTCCCTCGGGGACGTGGGCAATCAGCCCCAGCATTTT
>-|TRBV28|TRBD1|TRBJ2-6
CASTNRIGTVVSGANVLTF
TGTGCCAGCACAAACCGGATTGGGACAGTCGTCTCTGGGGCCAACGTCCTGACTTTC
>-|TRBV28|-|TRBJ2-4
CASNKGLVKNIQYF
TGTGCCAGCAATAAGGGATTGGTCAAAAACATTCAGTACTTC
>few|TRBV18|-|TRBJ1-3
CASSPPHRSSGNTIYF
TGTGCCAGCTCACCACCTCACAGGAGCTCTGGAAACACCATATATTTT
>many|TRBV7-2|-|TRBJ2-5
CASSPSSETQYF
TGTGCCAGCAGCCCGAGTTCGGAGACCCAGTACTTC
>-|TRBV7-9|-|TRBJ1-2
CASSLSETRYGYTF
TGTGCCAGCAGCTTAAGTGAGACACGGTATGGCTACACCTTC
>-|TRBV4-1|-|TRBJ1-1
CASTRGEGTEAFF
TGCGCCAGCACTAGGGGGGAGGGCACTGAAGCTTTCTTT
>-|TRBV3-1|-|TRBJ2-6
CASSQGTAGANVLTF
TGTGCCAGCAGCCAAGGGACTGCTGGGGCCAACGTCCTGACTTTC
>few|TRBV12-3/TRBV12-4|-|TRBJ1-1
CASSSFDKSTEAFF
TGTGCCAGCAGTTCCTTCGACAAAAGCACTGAAGCTTTCTTT
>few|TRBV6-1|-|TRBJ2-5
CASMTQGGETQYF
TGTGCCAGCATGACCCAGGGAGGAGAGACCCAGTACTTC
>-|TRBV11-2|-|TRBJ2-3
CASSLGIGKPTDTQYF
TGTGCCAGCAGCTTAGGTATAGGCAAACCTACAGATACGCAGTATTTT
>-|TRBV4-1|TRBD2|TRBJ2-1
CASSQAWGSGTFNEQFF
TGCGCCAGCAGCCAAGCGTGGGGTAGCGGGACTTTCAATGAGCAGTTCTTC
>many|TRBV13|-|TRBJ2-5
CASGREETQYF
TGTGCCAGCGGCAGGGAGGAGACCCAGTACTTC
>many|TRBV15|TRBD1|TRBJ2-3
CATSRDGDRGSTDTQYF
TGTGCCACCAGCAGAGACGGGGACAGGGGTTCGACAGATACGCAGTATTTT
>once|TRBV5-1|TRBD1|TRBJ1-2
CASSFSPTGDYGYTF
TGCGCCAGCAGCTTCTCTCCGACAGGGGACTATGGCTACACCTTC